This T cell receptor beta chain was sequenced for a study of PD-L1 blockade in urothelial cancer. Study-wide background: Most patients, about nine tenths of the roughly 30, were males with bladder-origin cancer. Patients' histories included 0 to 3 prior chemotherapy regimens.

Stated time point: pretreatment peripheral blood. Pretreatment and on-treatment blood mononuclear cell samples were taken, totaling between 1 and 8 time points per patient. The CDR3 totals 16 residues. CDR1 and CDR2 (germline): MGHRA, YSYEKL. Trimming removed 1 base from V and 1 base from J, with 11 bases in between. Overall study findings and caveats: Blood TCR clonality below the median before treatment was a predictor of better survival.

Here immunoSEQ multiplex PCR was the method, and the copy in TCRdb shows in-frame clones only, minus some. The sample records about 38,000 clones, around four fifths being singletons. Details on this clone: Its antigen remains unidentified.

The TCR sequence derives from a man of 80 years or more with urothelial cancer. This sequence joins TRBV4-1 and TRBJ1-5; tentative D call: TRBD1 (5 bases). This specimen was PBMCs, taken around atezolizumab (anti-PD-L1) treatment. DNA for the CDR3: TGCGCCAGCAGCCAAGTTGGGGGAGGGAGCAATCAGCCCCAGCATTTT. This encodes CASSQVGGGSNQPQHF.